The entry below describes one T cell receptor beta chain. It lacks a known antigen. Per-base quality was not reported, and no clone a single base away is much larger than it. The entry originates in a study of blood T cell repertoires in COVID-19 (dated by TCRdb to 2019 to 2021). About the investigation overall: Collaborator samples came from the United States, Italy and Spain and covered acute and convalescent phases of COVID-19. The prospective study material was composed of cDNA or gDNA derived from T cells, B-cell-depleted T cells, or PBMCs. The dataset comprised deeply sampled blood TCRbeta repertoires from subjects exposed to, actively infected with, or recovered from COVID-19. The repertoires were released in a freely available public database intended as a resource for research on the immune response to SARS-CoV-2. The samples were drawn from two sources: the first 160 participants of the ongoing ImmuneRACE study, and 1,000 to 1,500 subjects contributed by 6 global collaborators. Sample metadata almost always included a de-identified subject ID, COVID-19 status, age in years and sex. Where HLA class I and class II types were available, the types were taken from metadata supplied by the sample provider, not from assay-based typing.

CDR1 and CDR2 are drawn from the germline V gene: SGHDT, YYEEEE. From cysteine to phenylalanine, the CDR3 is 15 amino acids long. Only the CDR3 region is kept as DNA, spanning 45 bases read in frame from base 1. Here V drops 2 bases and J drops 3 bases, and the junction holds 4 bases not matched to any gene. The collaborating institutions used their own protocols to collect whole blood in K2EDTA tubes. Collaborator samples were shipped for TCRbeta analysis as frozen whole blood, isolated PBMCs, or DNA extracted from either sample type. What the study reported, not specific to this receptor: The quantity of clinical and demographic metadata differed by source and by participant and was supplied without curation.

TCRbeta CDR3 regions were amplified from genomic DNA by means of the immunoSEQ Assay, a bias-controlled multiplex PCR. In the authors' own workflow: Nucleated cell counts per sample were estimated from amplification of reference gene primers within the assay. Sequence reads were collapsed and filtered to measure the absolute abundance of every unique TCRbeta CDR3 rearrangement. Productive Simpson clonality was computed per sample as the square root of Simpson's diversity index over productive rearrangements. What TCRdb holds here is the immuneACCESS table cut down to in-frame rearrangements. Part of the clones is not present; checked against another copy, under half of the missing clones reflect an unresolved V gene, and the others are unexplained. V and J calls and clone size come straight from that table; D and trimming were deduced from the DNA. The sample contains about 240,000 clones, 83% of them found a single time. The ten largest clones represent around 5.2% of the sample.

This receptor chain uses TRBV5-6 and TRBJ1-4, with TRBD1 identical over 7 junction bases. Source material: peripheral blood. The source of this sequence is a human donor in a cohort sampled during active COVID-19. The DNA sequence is TGTGCCAGCAGCTTTCAGGACAGGTCTAATGAAAAACTGTTTTTT. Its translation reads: CASSFQDRSNEKLFF.